This T cell receptor (beta chain) was documented in a study of shared clonotypes between healthy human individuals. Study-level background: Donors consisted of two women and a few men between 18 and 49. A donor's plate count was three for CD4 naive and three for CD4 memory; CD8 naive had two and CD8 memory one. Study observations and caveats: Sharing across four donors was highest in naive CD4 (around 5%) and lowest in memory CD8 (around 0.4%).

Only CD45RO-negative cells positively selected for CCR7 counted as naive CD8 cells, so terminally differentiated effector memory CD45RA+ cells were excluded. Donors were healthy HIV-negative adults without recent acute infections or vaccinations. Assay: immunoSEQ multiplex PCR; the TCRdb copy retains only in-frame clones and omits some. The sample holds around 640,000 clones, approximately 96% seen once. V was clipped by 0 bases and J by 5 bases, with 14 bases between them. The CDR3 length is 15 residues. Germline values: CDR1 MNHEY, CDR2 SVGAGI. With regard to this clone: What it recognizes is unknown.

The chain uses TRBV6-5 and TRBJ2-7; possible D gene TRBD1, 6 bases. Sequenced input: naive CD8+ T cells sorted from blood. The source is a woman aged 25 to 39 in good health. DNA of the CDR3: TGTGCCAGCAGTTACTCGATGCAGGGGCAGGACGAGCAGTACTTC. Translated: CASSYSMQGQDEQYF.